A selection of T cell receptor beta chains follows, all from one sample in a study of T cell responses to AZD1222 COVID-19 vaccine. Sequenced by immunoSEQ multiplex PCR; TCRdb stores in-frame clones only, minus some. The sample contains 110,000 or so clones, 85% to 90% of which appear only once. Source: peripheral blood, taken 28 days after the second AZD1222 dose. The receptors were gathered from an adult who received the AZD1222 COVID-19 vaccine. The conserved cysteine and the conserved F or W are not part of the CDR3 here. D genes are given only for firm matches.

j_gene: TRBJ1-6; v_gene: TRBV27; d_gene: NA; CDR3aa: ASSWGTPGSPLH
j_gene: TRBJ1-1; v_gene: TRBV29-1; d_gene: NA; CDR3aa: SAVRWGNTEAF
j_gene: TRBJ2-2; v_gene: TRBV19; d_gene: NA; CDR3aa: ASSMNPWPGELF
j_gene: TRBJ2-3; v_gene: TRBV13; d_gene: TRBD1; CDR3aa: ASSLGVGDRGRSSTDTQY
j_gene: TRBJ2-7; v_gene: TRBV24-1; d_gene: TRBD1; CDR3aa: ATSAYGRDREQY
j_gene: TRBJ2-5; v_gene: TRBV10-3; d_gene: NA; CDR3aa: AISGPRQETQY
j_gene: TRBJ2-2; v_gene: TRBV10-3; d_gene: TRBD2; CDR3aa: AAGGSGGTGELF
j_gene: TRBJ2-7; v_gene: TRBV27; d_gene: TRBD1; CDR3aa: ASSSGGQGTDEQY
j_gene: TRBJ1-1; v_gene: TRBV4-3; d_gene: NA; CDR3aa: ASSQRSGGTPEAF
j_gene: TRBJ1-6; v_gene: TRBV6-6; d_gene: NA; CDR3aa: ASSYGEQVIHSPLH
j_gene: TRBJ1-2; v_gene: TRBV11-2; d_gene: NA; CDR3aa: ASSPFSPTRLRNGYT
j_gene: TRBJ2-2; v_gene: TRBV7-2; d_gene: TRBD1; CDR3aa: ASSFRTPGTANTGELF
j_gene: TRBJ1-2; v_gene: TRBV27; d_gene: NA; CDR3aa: ASSLRPTANYGYT
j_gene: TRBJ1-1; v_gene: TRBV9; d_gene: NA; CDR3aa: ASSVGTSEAF
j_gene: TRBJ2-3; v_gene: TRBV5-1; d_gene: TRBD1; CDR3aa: ASSGRDRVVADTQY
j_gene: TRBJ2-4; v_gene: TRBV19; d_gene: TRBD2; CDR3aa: ASSIWGGRGKNIQY
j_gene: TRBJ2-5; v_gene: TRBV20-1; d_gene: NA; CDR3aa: SASRPGETQY
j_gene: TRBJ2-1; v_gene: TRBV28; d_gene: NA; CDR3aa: ASSLLGDEQF
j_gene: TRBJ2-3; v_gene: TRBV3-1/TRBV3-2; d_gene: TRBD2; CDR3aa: ASSQVPLAGASDTQY
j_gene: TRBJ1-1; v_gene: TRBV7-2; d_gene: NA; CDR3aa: ASSFGTANTEAF
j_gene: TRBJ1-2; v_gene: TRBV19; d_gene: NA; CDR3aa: ASSIRQLGGIEYGYT
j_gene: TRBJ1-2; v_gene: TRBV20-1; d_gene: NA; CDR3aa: RGLGGGYT
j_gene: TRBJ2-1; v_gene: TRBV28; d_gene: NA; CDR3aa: ASSPASVGSNEQF
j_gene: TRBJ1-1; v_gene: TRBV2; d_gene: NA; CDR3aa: ASRPDSLNTEAF
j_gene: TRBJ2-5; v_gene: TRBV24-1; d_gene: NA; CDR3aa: ATSGTGKTQY
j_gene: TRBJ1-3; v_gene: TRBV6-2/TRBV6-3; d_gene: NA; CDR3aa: ASSYQLRDGGNTIY
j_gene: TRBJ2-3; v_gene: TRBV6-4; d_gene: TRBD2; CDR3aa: ASSASGSTDTQY
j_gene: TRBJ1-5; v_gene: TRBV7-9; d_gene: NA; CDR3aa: ASSRTTDYSNQPQH
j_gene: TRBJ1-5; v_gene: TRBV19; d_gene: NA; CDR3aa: ASSKVGRGNQPQH
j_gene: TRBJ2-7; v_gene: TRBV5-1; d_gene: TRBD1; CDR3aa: ASSQGGQGVYEQY
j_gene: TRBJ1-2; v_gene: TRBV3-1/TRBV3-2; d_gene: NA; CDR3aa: ASSQTFGYT
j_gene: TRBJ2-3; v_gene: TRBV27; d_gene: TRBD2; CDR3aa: ASSSGGSTDTQY
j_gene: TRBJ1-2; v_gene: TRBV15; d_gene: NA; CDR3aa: ATSREWDGGAYGYT
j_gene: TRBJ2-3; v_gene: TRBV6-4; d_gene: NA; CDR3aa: ASSTGRGETDTQY
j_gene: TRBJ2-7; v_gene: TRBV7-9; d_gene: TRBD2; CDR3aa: ASSHPRTSGSYEQY
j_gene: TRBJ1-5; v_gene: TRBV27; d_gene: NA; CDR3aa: ASRGVRGKTHQPQH
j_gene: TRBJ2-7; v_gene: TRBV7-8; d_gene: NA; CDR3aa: ASSLLKASVGGTYEQY
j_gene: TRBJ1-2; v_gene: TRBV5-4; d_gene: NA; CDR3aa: ASSLERAGPYGYT
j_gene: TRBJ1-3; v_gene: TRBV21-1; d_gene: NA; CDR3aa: ASVIGRNTIY
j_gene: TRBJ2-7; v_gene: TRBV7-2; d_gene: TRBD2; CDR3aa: ASSPKREGRYEQY
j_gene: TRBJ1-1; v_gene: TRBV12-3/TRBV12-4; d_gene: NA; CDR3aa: ASSFVGSTEAF